The T cell receptor beta chain described here comes from a study of blood T cell repertoires in COVID-19. Study-level information: Samples came from the United States, Italy and Spain, spanning acute and convalescent COVID-19. In each case, the material was cDNA or gDNA derived from T cells, B-cell-depleted T cells, or PBMCs.

The authors' processing: The authors estimated nucleated cell counts from reference gene primer amplification. Sequencing used immunoSEQ multiplex PCR; TCRdb keeps in-frame clones, though not all of them. Clone size and the V and J calls come from that table; the DNA yielded D and trimming. In the table there are about 160,000 clones, 85% of which are singletons. Looked up from germline, CDR1 is MDHEN and CDR2 is SYDVKM. This CDR3 spans 18 amino acids. The ends lost 5 bases at V and 2 bases at J; junction bases unmatched: 12. The TCR comes from a human donor with acute or convalescent COVID-19. The donor label of this sample is uncertain. Sequencing input: peripheral blood. The rearrangement links TRBV28 to TRBJ1-5, with 10 bases fitting TRBD1. CDR3 coding DNA: TGTGCCAGCAGTGCACATGCCTCCGGGACAGGGGGCAATCAGCCCCAGCATTTT. This codes for CASSAHASGTGGNQPQHF.